This T cell receptor (beta chain) appears in the sequencing data of a study of blood T cells in healthy people across ages. Primers used in a second PCR of about 7 to 12 cycles were a sample-barcoded 5' primer and a J-beta primer mix. TCRdb re-called the 5' RACE reads with MiXCR, one entry per CDR3 protein. The sample has over 1,200,000 distinct CDR3 sequences; 45% to 70% are singletons. V was trimmed by 1 base and J by 8 bases, leaving 14 bases between them. Germline V gene data show CDR1 as SGHTA and CDR2 as FQGNSA. The CDR3 sequence is 14 residues long. J is TRBJ1-2 and V is TRBV7-2, with D unresolved. This TCR derives from a man aged 18 to 30 in good health. Sequenced material: blood. CDR3 DNA sequence: TGTGCCAGCAGCTTAGTCCAGGACGTTTCAGGCTACACCTTC. Translation: CASSLVQDVSGYTF.